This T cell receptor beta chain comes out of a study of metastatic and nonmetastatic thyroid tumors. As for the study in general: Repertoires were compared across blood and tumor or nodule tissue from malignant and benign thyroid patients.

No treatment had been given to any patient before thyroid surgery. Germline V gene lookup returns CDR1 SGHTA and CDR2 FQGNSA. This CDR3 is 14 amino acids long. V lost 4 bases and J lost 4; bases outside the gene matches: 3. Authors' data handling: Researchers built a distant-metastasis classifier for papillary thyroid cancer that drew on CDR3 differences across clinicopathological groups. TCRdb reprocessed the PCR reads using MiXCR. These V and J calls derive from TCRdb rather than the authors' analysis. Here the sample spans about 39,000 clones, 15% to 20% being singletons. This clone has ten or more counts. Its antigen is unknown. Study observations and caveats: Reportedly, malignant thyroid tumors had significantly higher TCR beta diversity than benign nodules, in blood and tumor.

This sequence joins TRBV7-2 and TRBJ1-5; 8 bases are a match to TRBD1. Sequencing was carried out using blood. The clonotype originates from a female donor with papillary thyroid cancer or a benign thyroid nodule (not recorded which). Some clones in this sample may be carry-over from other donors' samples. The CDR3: CASSSRTGNQPQHF. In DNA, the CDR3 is TGTGCCAGCAGCTCCCGGACAGGGAATCAGCCCCAGCATTTT.